A single sample gave rise to the 31 T cell receptor beta chains below, sequenced in a study of T cell repertoires in cytomegalovirus infection (dated by TCRdb to about 2019). The instrument was an Illumina HiSeq 1500. TCRdb trimmed the raw reads at Q25, called clones with MiXCR and kept productive beta chains. Rows merge per CDR3 protein into single entries with the most common DNA and genes. The sample table records 200,000 or so distinct CDR3 sequences; about 21% of these occur just once. The top ten constitute 2.5% to 3% of the sample. Sequencing was carried out using PBMCs. These receptors came from a human donor in good health (CMV status not recorded). Some clones in this sample may be carry-over from other donors' samples.

This clonotype has at least ten counts. This CDR3 reads CASSEGLDSPLGYTF. The CDR3 nucleotides are TGTGCCAGCAGTGAAGGCCTGGACTCACCCCTTGGCTACACCTTC. V is TRBV6-1 and J is TRBJ1-2; D remains unclear. The CDR3 is made up of 15 amino acids. Trimming cost V 1 base and J 7 bases, with 16 bases left between them. CDR1 MNHNS and CDR2 SASEGT come from the germline V gene.

With respect to this clonotype: A much larger clone lies one base from this, so it may be a read error. This CDR3 fails to terminate in the conserved phenylalanine or tryptophan, so it likely reflects a read error. The CDR3: CASRLAGGADTQYS. The CDR3 coding sequence is TGTGCCAGCAGACTAGCGGGAGGGGCAGATACGCAGTATTCT. The chain uses TRBV7-2 and TRBJ2-3; 13 nucleotides match TRBD2. The length of the CDR3 is 14 residues. The V segment lost 6 bases and the J segment 4 bases; nucleotides outside the gene matches: 1. Germline V CDR1 and CDR2: SGHTA, FQGNSA.

Only a few counts were recorded for this clonotype. The rearrangement joins TRBV12-3 or TRBV12-4 to TRBJ2-6; D is possibly TRBD2 (5 bases). The V end lost 3 bases, the J end lost 0 bases, and 15 bases lay between the germline ends. This CDR3 has 18 amino acids. The CDR3 region has the DNA TGTGCCAGCAGTTTTCAGCGAGGGTTAGTCTCTGGGGCCAACGTCCTGACTTTC. Residues: CASSFQRGLVSGANVLTF.

This clonotype showed up many times. The chain recombines TRBV7-2 with TRBJ2-7; a weak D match, TRBD1 (6 bases). The CDR3 is 14 amino acids. Trimming cost V 1 base and J 5 bases, with 12 bases left between them. The germline V gene encodes CDR1 SGHTA and CDR2 FQGNSA. This chain's CDR3 is CASSLENRVDEQYF. The CDR3 nucleotides read TGTGCCAGCAGCTTAGAAAACAGGGTTGACGAGCAGTACTTC.

This clonotype has ten or more counts. This sequence joins TRBV7-3 and TRBJ2-2; 10 bases align to TRBD2. V shed 4 bases and J 4 bases; nucleotides not matched to a gene: 9. The CDR3 runs to 17 residues. Germline CDR1 SGHTA, CDR2 FQGTGA. This CDR3 is CASSSNPLAGVTGELFF. For the CDR3, the DNA is TGTGCCAGCAGCTCCAACCCCCTAGCGGGAGTCACCGGGGAGCTGTTTTTT.

The chain is built from TRBV20-1 and TRBJ2-1; D is possibly TRBD1 (6 bases). The V gene lost 6 bases and the J gene lost 4 bases, with 19 bases spanning the gap. Germline CDR1 and CDR2: DFQATT and SNEGSKA (reference sequence). This CDR3 is built from 15 residues. The CDR3 sequence is CSAEPMGTLYNEQFF. The CDR3, as DNA: TGCAGTGCAGAACCAATGGGGACATTATACAATGAGCAGTTCTTC.

The genes are TRBV5-5 and TRBJ1-6; no clear D. CDR3 length: 15 amino acids. The V end lost 2 bases, the J end lost 6 bases, and 12 bases lay between the germline ends. The V gene's germline CDR1 is SGHKS and CDR2 YYEKEE (reference sequence). The CDR3 DNA sequence: TGTGCCAGCAGCTTTTCGGTGAACCCTAATTCACCCCTCCACTTT. Protein product: CASSFSVNPNSPLHF.

The chain carries TRBV29-1 and TRBJ2-1; 8 positions match TRBD2. The trim removed 4 bases at V and 3 bases at J, leaving 11 bases unmatched. The CDR3 is 16 amino acids. From germline, CDR1 is SQVTM and CDR2 ANQGSEA. The CDR3 reads CSVGWVTSGVYNEQFF. CDR3 in DNA: TGCAGCGTTGGGTGGGTTACTAGCGGAGTCTACAATGAGCAGTTCTTC.

The chain is built from TRBV11-2 and TRBJ2-2; 8 nucleotides agree with TRBD2. With 3 bases clipped from V and 5 bases from J, the junction kept 8 bases outside the gene matches. CDR1 is SGHAT, CDR2 FQNNGV, per germline. CDR3 length: 16 amino acids. The DNA for the CDR3 is TGTGCCAGCAGCTTCCGGGGGGGCCGGGGTACCGGGGAGCTGTTTTTT. Translated: CASSFRGGRGTGELFF.

This clonotype was picked up a small number of times. The V and J genes are TRBV20-1 and TRBJ2-5; 11 bases match TRBD1. V was clipped by 6 bases and J by 3 bases; unmatched bases: 12. Germline V gene sequence: CDR1 DFQATT, CDR2 SNEGSKA (reference sequence). The CDR3 is made up of 16 amino acids. CDR3 nucleotide sequence: TGCAGTGCCATTGGGACAGGGGGATTCGGAAAAGAGACCCAGTACTTC. Translation: CSAIGTGGFGKETQYF.

Only a few counts were recorded for this clonotype. V gene TRBV5-1 combines with J gene TRBJ1-4; 9 bases map to TRBD1. The CDR3 runs 16 residues. Germline CDR1 SGHRS, CDR2 YFSETQ. V trimming: 4 bases; J trimming: 3 bases; junction bases outside the gene matches: 7. CDR3 amino acids: CASSLDRGGSNEKLFF. CDR3 nucleotides: TGCGCCAGCAGCCTGGACAGGGGCGGGTCTAATGAAAAACTGTTTTTT. The full variable domain, rest sourced from reference TRBV5-1 and TRBJ1-4, is KAGVTQTPRYLIKTRGQQVTLSCSPISGHRSVSWYQQTPGQGLQFLFEYFSETQRNKGNFPGRFSGRQFSNSRSEMNVSTLELGDSALYLCASSLDRGGSNEKLFFGSGTQLSVL.

A few counts support this clonotype. The chain uses TRBV19 and TRBJ1-1; D gene uncertain. The germline V gene has CDR1 LNHDA and CDR2 SQIVND (reference sequence). The CDR3 contains 14 residues. V was pared by 3 bases and J by 2 bases, with 10 bases between. The CDR3 reads CASSIDGSNTEAFF. CDR3 in DNA: TGTGCCAGTAGTATCGACGGATCCAACACTGAAGCTTTCTTT.

V and J are TRBV4-1 and TRBJ1-3; D gene unclear. The germline V and J ends were trimmed by 0 bases and 0 bases, with 12 bases remaining between them. This CDR3 region has 17 residues. Germline V lookup: CDR1 MGHRA, CDR2 YSYEKL. In DNA, the CDR3 is TGCGCCAGCAGCCAAGATCCCGCAGGCCACTCTGGAAACACCATATATTTT. Its translation is CASSQDPAGHSGNTIYF.

This clonotype has more than one count but fewer than ten. CDR3 sequence: CASSPPTRRISNEQFF. The CDR3, as DNA: TGTGCCAGCTCACCACCGACTAGAAGAATTTCAAATGAGCAGTTCTTC. V usage is TRBV18 and J usage is TRBJ2-1; tentatively, D is TRBD2 (6 bases). The CDR3 is 16 amino acids. Germline CDR1 KGHSH, CDR2 LQKENI. The V end lost 0 bases, the J end lost 7 bases, and 16 bases lay between the germline ends.

This clonotype was detected only a few times. The chain links TRBV7-3 to TRBJ2-2; D remains unclear. Trimming removed 4 bases at V and 5 bases at J, with 8 bases between. The germline V gene has CDR1 SGHTA and CDR2 FQGTGA. The CDR3 has 13 residues. The CDR3: CASSSQSTGELFF. CDR3 nucleotides: TGTGCCAGCAGCTCACAGAGTACCGGGGAGCTGTTTTTT.

This clonotype was seen only a few times. The rearrangement links TRBV19 to TRBJ2-5; 10 bases fit TRBD2. V gave up 4 bases and J gave up 4 bases; unmatched junction bases: 9. The CDR3 is 16 amino acids. Germline assignment: CDR1 LNHDA and CDR2 SQIVND (reference sequence). For the CDR3, the DNA is TGTGCCAGTAGTACTGGGGCTAGCGGGGGCGGAGAGACCCAGTACTTC. Translated, it gives CASSTGASGGGETQYF.

The sample holds a few counts of this clonotype. The rearrangement uses TRBV20-1 and TRBJ2-1, with 11 bases identical to TRBD2. The CDR3 sequence is 16 residues long. V dropped 0 bases and J dropped 4; count of bases not matched to a gene: 5. Germline V lookup: CDR1 DFQATT, CDR2 SNEGSKA (reference sequence). The CDR3 bases are TGCAGTGCTAGAGATGCCGGGACTAGCGGTTACAATGAGCAGTTCTTC. Its translation is CSARDAGTSGYNEQFF.

This clonotype has only a few counts. The chain couples TRBV19 to TRBJ2-4, with D hard to call. The CDR3 runs to 17 residues. V lost 4 bases to trimming and J lost 9 bases, with 25 bases between them. Germline values: CDR1 LNHDA, CDR2 SQIVND (reference sequence). The CDR3 nucleotides read TGTGCCAGTAGTAGGATTAGGGCGGCGGAAACGAGAGGCATTCAGTACTTC. Amino acids: CASSRIRAAETRGIQYF.

The rearrangement joins TRBV6-6 to TRBJ1-2; D remains unclear. V gave up 8 bases and J gave up 0 bases, with 7 bases separating them. CDR1 and CDR2 (germline): MNHNY, SVGAGI (reference sequence). CDR3 length equals 12 residues. As DNA, the CDR3 is TGTGCCAGCGAAGGAGCTAACTATGGCTACACCTTC. It encodes CASEGANYGYTF.

This clonotype occurred a few times. The chain employs TRBV28 and TRBJ2-2; 12 bases match TRBD2. The CDR3 spans 17 residues. J gave up 7 bases and V 5 bases, and 11 bases lay outside the gene matches. CDR1 is MDHEN and CDR2 is SYDVKM in the germline V gene. The CDR3 is CASSLELAGGGNGELFF. The DNA of the CDR3 is TGTGCCAGCAGTCTCGAACTAGCGGGAGGTGGGAACGGGGAGCTGTTTTTT.

At least ten counts were recorded for this clonotype. The chain carries TRBV7-2 and TRBJ1-1; TRBD1 matches at 8 bases. This CDR3 has 17 amino acids. Germline CDR1 is SGHTA and CDR2 is FQGNSA. The V segment lost 8 bases and the J segment 0 bases; nucleotides outside the gene matches: 14. CDR3 nucleotide sequence: TGTGCCAGCCACCCCATCCAGGGGGCCACCTTGAACACTGAAGCTTTCTTT. The encoded protein is CASHPIQGATLNTEAFF.

The V call is TRBV20-1, the J call TRBJ1-2, with D possibly matching TRBD1 (5 bases). CDR3 size: 11 residues. Germline CDR1 and CDR2: DFQATT and SNEGSKA (reference sequence). V lost 3 bases to trimming and J lost 8 bases, with 10 bases between them. The CDR3 here is CSASRVEGYTF. In DNA form, the CDR3 reads TGCAGTGCTAGCAGGGTTGAGGGCTACACCTTC.

J is TRBJ2-2 and V is TRBV5-1; D tentatively fits TRBD1 or TRBD2 (6 bases each). The V gene's germline CDR1 is SGHRS and CDR2 YFSETQ. This CDR3 comprises 16 residues. Trimming pared 0 bases from V and 4 bases from J, leaving 13 bases between. This CDR3 is CASSLESGGLTGELFF. CDR3 DNA sequence: TGCGCCAGCAGCTTGGAATCCGGGGGCCTCACCGGGGAGCTGTTTTTT.

This clonotype occurred many times. The rearrangement links TRBV7-8 to TRBJ2-3; D not certain. The length of the CDR3 is 12 residues. The V gene's germline CDR1 is SGHVS and CDR2 FQNEAQ. The V gene lost 5 bases and the J gene lost 3 bases, with 6 bases spanning the gap. The CDR3 here is CASSPWTDTQYF. The CDR3 DNA follows: TGTGCCAGCAGCCCCTGGACAGATACGCAGTATTTT.

There are a few counts of this clonotype. J is TRBJ2-1 and V is TRBV6-6; TRBD2 aligns across 8 bases. After removal of 2 bases from V and 7 bases from J, the junction contained 7 bases not matched to a gene. There are 15 residues in the CDR3. Germline CDR1 reads MNHNY; CDR2 reads SVGAGI (reference sequence). Here the CDR3 reads CASSYQRGGLNEQFF. The CDR3 DNA reads as TGTGCCAGCAGTTACCAACGGGGGGGCCTGAATGAGCAGTTCTTC.

The rearrangement uses TRBV7-2 and TRBJ2-7; no clear D. The germline CDR1 and CDR2 sequences are SGHTA and FQGNSA. Trimming removed 5 bases from V and 3 bases from J, with 14 bases in between. This CDR3 is 14 amino acids long. Here the CDR3 reads CASSPRLGSYEQYF. Written as DNA, the CDR3 is TGTGCCAGCAGCCCCCGACTCGGAAGCTACGAGCAGTACTTC.

The sample holds a few counts of this clonotype. This chain uses TRBV28 with TRBJ1-1; D gene unclear. From germline, CDR1 is MDHEN and CDR2 SYDVKM. The CDR3 consists of 16 residues. Deletions cut 6 bases from V and 1 base from J, with 18 bases between. This CDR3 is CASRLPLPGGNTEAFF. CDR3 sequence (DNA): TGTGCCAGCAGGTTACCCTTACCCGGCGGGAACACTGAAGCTTTCTTT.

CDR3 coding DNA: TGTGCCAGTATGTGGCGAGACAGGGGATATTCACCCCTCCACTTT. Its protein is CASMWRDRGYSPLHF. The genes are TRBV19 and TRBJ1-6; 8 positions agree with TRBD1. The trim removed 7 bases at V and 8 bases at J, leaving 10 bases unmatched. CDR3 length: 15 amino acids. CDR1 and CDR2 from the germline V gene are LNHDA and SQIVND (reference sequence).

This chain uses TRBV10-3 with TRBJ2-5, with D perhaps matching TRBD1 or TRBD2 (5 bases each). There are 14 residues in the CDR3. The V end lost 5 bases, the J end lost 5 bases, and 15 bases lay between the germline ends. Germline V lookup: CDR1 ENHRY, CDR2 SYGVKD. The CDR3 DNA follows: TGTGCCATCAGTCCCGGGACGTATGTGGAGACCCAGTACTTC. Protein sequence: CAISPGTYVETQYF.

CDR3 DNA: TGTGCCAGTAGTATCTCTGGACAAGGACCCTACGAGCAGTACTTC. Protein: CASSISGQGPYEQYF. The chain combines TRBV19 with TRBJ2-7, with D tentatively TRBD1 (5 bases). The CDR3 has 15 amino acids. V dropped 3 bases and J dropped 2 bases, with 14 bases sitting between them. The V gene's germline CDR1 is LNHDA and CDR2 SQIVND (reference sequence). The whole variable domain, remainder taken from reference TRBV19 and TRBJ2-7, is DGGITQSPKYLFRKEGQNVTLSCEQNLNHDAMYWYRQDPGQGLRLIYYSQIVNDFQKGDIAEGYSVSREKKESFPLTVTSAQKNPTAFYLCASSISGQGPYEQYFGPGTRLTVT.

This clonotype was seen ten or more times. The chain couples TRBV4-2 to TRBJ1-2; 8 bases align to TRBD1. The V and J ends lost 5 bases and 6 bases, in that order; junction bases with no gene match: 11. This CDR3 comprises 15 residues. The germline V gene encodes CDR1 LGHNA and CDR2 YNFKEQ. The CDR3 loop reads CASSSTDRAFDGYTF. DNA of the CDR3: TGTGCCAGCAGCTCGACGGACAGGGCCTTCGATGGCTACACCTTC.